These 27 T cell receptor beta chains originate from one sample sequenced in a study of blood T cell repertoires in COVID-19. Libraries were prepared by immunoSEQ multiplex PCR; TCRdb keeps only in-frame clonotypes and omits some of them. Of tens of thousands of clones listed, approximately 80% are singletons. Sequenced input: peripheral blood. The receptors shown here come from a man between 60 and 75 years old with acute or convalescent COVID-19.

The V and J genes are TRBV5-6 and TRBJ1-5; D may be TRBD1 (5 bases). The ends were cut back, 4 bases at V and 4 bases at J, with 18 bases in the middle. The CDR3 loop spans 16 amino acids. CDR1 and CDR2 from the germline V gene are SGHDT and YYEEEE. CDR3 in DNA: TGTGCCAGCAGCCGGCGGCCGGGGGATGGGAATCAGCCCCAGCATTTT. The encoded protein is CASSRRPGDGNQPQHF.

The V call is TRBV7-9, the J call TRBJ2-7, with TRBD2 as a possible D gene (6 bases). CDR1 is SEHNR, CDR2 FQNEAQ, per germline (reference sequence). The CDR3 contains 16 residues. V gave up 4 bases and J gave up 4 bases, with 20 bases separating them. In DNA, the CDR3 is TGTGCCAGCAGCTCCTACGGGCGGGACCTAGGATACGAGCAGTACTTC. It yields the protein CASSSYGRDLGYEQYF.

This clone was seen a few times. The chain carries TRBV4-2 and TRBJ2-2; D uncertain. The germline V and J ends were trimmed by 4 bases and 0 bases, with 9 bases remaining between them. The CDR3 spans 15 residues. Germline loops: CDR1 LGHNA, CDR2 YNFKEQ. The CDR3 loop reads CASSPLFANTGELFF. The DNA for the CDR3 is TGTGCCAGCAGCCCTCTCTTCGCGAACACCGGGGAGCTGTTTTTT.

This chain uses TRBV4-3 with TRBJ2-3; 7 bases match TRBD2. The ends lost 5 bases at V and 4 bases at J; junction bases unmatched: 3. The CDR3 is 13 amino acids. Per the germline V gene, CDR1 is LGHNA and CDR2 is YSLEER. CDR3 protein: CASSSRGADTQYF. In DNA form, the CDR3 reads TGCGCCAGCAGCTCCCGGGGGGCAGATACGCAGTATTTT.

The chain has TRBV6-6 and TRBJ1-4; D is unclear. Per germline, CDR1 MNHNY and CDR2 SVGAGI (reference sequence). The CDR3 length is 12 residues. V lost 4 bases and J 10 bases, leaving 10 bases between the germline ends. Here the CDR3 DNA reads TGTGCCAGCAGTTTGGACTCGGGAAAACTGTTTTTT. This gives the protein CASSLDSGKLFF.

This clone was counted between two and nine times. This chain connects TRBV19 to TRBJ2-7; TRBD1 is a possible D gene (6 bases). V dropped 6 bases and J dropped 4 bases, with 13 bases sitting between them. In germline, CDR1 is LNHDA, CDR2 SQIVND (reference sequence). This CDR3 has 13 amino acids. Here the CDR3 reads CASRLRGSYEQYF. Written as DNA, the CDR3 is TGTGCCAGTAGGCTCAGGGGTAGTTACGAGCAGTACTTC.

The CDR3 spells CASSLPLARGHGGYTF. Here the CDR3 DNA reads TGTGCCAGCAGTCTCCCTCTGGCCAGGGGGCATGGTGGCTACACCTTC. The chain carries TRBV28 and TRBJ1-2; 8 nucleotides line up with TRBD1. Germline V gene data show CDR1 as MDHEN and CDR2 as SYDVKM. The CDR3 has 16 amino acids. Unmatched junction bases numbered 15, after V lost 5 bases and J lost 7 bases.

The chain has TRBV10-3 and TRBJ1-3; D is undetermined. Germline CDR1 ENHRY, CDR2 SYGVKD. V lost 0 bases and J 4 bases, leaving 4 bases between the germline ends. The CDR3 spans 13 residues. The CDR3 bases are TGTGCCATCAGTGAGTCTGAGGGAAACACCATATATTTT. Its protein product is CAISESEGNTIYF.

The V and J genes are TRBV3-1 (or the pseudogene TRBV3-2) and TRBJ1-3; possible D gene TRBD1, 6 bases. This CDR3 spans 16 amino acids. Trimming took 6 bases from V and 0 from J, leaving 15 bases between them. Germline lookup yields CDR1 LGHDT and CDR2 YNNKEL (reference sequence). This CDR3 is CASRRRQASSGNTIYF. The CDR3 DNA reads as TGTGCCAGCAGACGACGACAGGCAAGCTCTGGAAACACCATATATTTT.

This chain links TRBV2 with TRBJ1-6, with a possible D match to TRBD1 (6 bases). In germline, CDR1 is SNHLY, CDR2 FYNNEI. The CDR3 has 15 amino acids. The V end was cut by 5 bases, the J end by 4 bases, with 12 bases between. CDR3 sequence: CASSMTGQYNSPLHF. The CDR3 DNA is TGTGCCAGCAGTATGACAGGCCAATATAATTCACCCCTCCACTTT.

This chain links TRBV5-6 with TRBJ2-5; a weak D match, TRBD1 (5 bases). V shed 1 base and J shed 4 bases, with 11 bases lying between them. Germline V lookup: CDR1 SGHDT, CDR2 YYEEEE. CDR3 length equals 14 residues. This CDR3 reads CASSLSGWGETQYF. DNA for the CDR3: TGTGCCAGCAGCTTGTCAGGGTGGGGAGAGACCCAGTACTTC.

The chain combines TRBV2 with TRBJ1-1; 8 bases agree with TRBD1. This CDR3 spans 14 amino acids. From germline, CDR1 is SNHLY and CDR2 FYNNEI. Germline trimming cut 6 bases from V and 1 base from J; bases unmatched to any gene: 4. In nucleotides, the CDR3 is TGTGCCAGCAGCGCACAGGGGGGGAACACTGAAGCTTTCTTT. It is translated as CASSAQGGNTEAFF.

This rearrangement joins TRBV2 to TRBJ1-5; D uncertain. CDR1 SNHLY and CDR2 FYNNEI come from the germline V gene. V was trimmed by 7 bases and J by 0 bases, leaving 10 bases between them. The length of the CDR3 is 14 residues. The CDR3 bases are TGTGCCAGCACTTCAGTGTATAGCAATCAGCCCCAGCATTTT. It specifies CASTSVYSNQPQHF.

V usage is TRBV4-1 and J usage is TRBJ2-3, with a tentative D call TRBD1 (6 bases). Trimming stripped 0 bases from V and 4 bases from J, with 11 bases between. Germline loops: CDR1 MGHRA, CDR2 YSYEKL. The CDR3 spans 15 residues. The CDR3 DNA reads as TGCGCCAGCAGCCAAGAGGCGCAGGGGCCAGATACGCAGTATTTT. Its protein is CASSQEAQGPDTQYF.

This chain links TRBV2 with TRBJ1-5; 9 bases fit TRBD1. Germline CDR1 is SNHLY and CDR2 is FYNNEI. After removal of 7 bases from V and 3 bases from J, the junction contained 7 bases not matched to a gene. This CDR3 has 15 residues. CDR3 residues: CASNGDRGDNQPQHF. As DNA, the CDR3 is TGTGCCAGCAACGGTGACAGGGGGGACAATCAGCCCCAGCATTTT.

The rearrangement joins TRBV5-1 to TRBJ2-3; 10 bases match TRBD1. V gave up 0 bases and J gave up 2 bases; unmatched junction bases: 3. The CDR3 covers 16 residues. Germline loops: CDR1 SGHRS, CDR2 YFSETQ. The CDR3 DNA sequence: TGCGCCAGCAGCTTGGGAGGGACAGGGGTCACAGATACGCAGTATTTT. It codes for CASSLGGTGVTDTQYF.

CDR3 loop: CASSSGGLGNTIYF. CDR3 DNA sequence: TGCGCCAGCAGCTCTGGAGGGTTAGGAAACACCATATATTTT. The chain links TRBV5-1 to TRBJ1-3; D not certain. Trimming left V 3 bases short and J 4 bases short, with 11 bases between. Germline V gene lookup returns CDR1 SGHRS and CDR2 YFSETQ. CDR3 length equals 14 residues.

V is TRBV7-8 and J is TRBJ1-6, with 9 bases fitting TRBD1. Germline CDR1 SGHVS, CDR2 FQNEAQ. Trimming at V came to 4 bases and at J to 9 bases, leaving 4 bases not matched to a gene. The length of the CDR3 is 14 residues. CDR3 DNA: TGTGCCAGCAGCTCCGGGACAGGGAGTTCACCCCTCCACTTT. Translated: CASSSGTGSSPLHF.

The chain has TRBV28 and TRBJ1-2; a possible D gene is TRBD1 (5 bases). The ends were cut back, 1 base at V and 0 bases at J, with 9 bases in the middle. Germline V gene data show CDR1 as MDHEN and CDR2 as SYDVKM. The CDR3 totals 15 residues. Here the CDR3 DNA reads TGTGCCAGCAGTTTATCGGTAGGGGCTAACTATGGCTACACCTTC. Its translation: CASSLSVGANYGYTF.

As to this clone: This may stem from a read error, because a much larger clone lies one nucleotide away. This rearrangement joins TRBV5-4 to TRBJ1-2, with D possibly being TRBD1 (5 bases). The CDR3 is 13 residues long. Trimming took off 0 bases at V and 3 bases at J, with 6 bases between the two ends. Germline-derived CDR1 and CDR2 are SGHNT and YYREEE (reference sequence). This CDR3 is CASSLATDYGYTF. The CDR3 nucleotides are TGTGCCAGCAGCTTGGCGACAGACTATGGCTACACCTTC. The variable domain in full, completed from reference TRBV5-4 and TRBJ1-2, reads ETGVTQSPTHLIKTRGQQVTLRCSSQSGHNTVSWYQQALGQGPQFIFQYYREEENGRGNFPPRFSGLQFPNYSSELNVNALELDDSALYLCASSLATDYGYTFGSGTRLTVV.

The rearrangement links TRBV12-5 to TRBJ2-7; the D is unclear. The germline V and J ends were trimmed by 4 bases and 3 bases, with 10 bases remaining between them. Per germline, CDR1 LGHNT and CDR2 FRNRAP. The CDR3 consists of 13 residues. The CDR3 nucleotides are TGTGCTAGTGGTTCGTATAACAGCTACGAGCAGTACTTC. Its protein is CASGSYNSYEQYF.

The rearrangement joins TRBV5-6 to TRBJ1-4; D is uncertain. Trimming shortened V by 2 bases and J by 0 bases, and 5 bases separated the two germline ends. Germline assignment: CDR1 SGHDT and CDR2 YYEEEE. This CDR3 has 14 residues. CDR3 nucleotide sequence: TGTGCCAGCAGCTTACTTGCAACTAATGAAAAACTGTTTTTT. This codes for CASSLLATNEKLFF.

The chain employs TRBV2 and TRBJ1-2, with D tentatively TRBD1 (5 bases). This CDR3 has 13 amino acids. Trimming removed 7 bases at V and 5 bases at J, with 14 bases between. In germline, CDR1 is SNHLY, CDR2 FYNNEI. The CDR3 DNA follows: TGTGCCAGCAAGCGGGACGCCAGATATGGCTACACCTTC. Amino acids: CASKRDARYGYTF.

The chain is built from TRBV11-1 and TRBJ2-1; a possible D gene is TRBD1 (5 bases). The V gene's germline CDR1 is SGHAT and CDR2 FQDESV (reference sequence). The CDR3 runs to 14 residues. V lost 5 bases and J 3 bases, leaving 11 bases between the germline ends. The CDR3 protein is CASSPRQNYNEQFF. The CDR3 DNA reads as TGTGCCAGCAGCCCCAGACAGAACTACAATGAGCAGTTCTTC. Full variable domain (rest looked up from reference TRBV11-1 and TRBJ2-1): EAEVAQSPRYKITEKSQAVAFWCDPISGHATLYWYRQILGQGPELLVQFQDESVVDDSQLPKDRFSAERLKGVDSTLKIQPAELGDSAMYLCASSPRQNYNEQFFGPGTRLTVL.

This clone was observed once. The chain links TRBV18 to TRBJ1-6; D possibly corresponds to TRBD1 (6 bases). V gave up 3 bases and J gave up 6 bases, with 12 bases separating them. The CDR3 is 15 residues long. CDR1 is KGHSH, CDR2 LQKENI, per germline. The CDR3 sequence is CASSPQDSLNSPLHF. In DNA, the CDR3 is TGTGCCAGCTCACCTCAGGACAGCCTTAATTCACCCCTCCACTTT.

The genes are TRBV27 and TRBJ1-6, with D tentatively TRBD1 (6 bases). Germline V gene lookup returns CDR1 MNHEY and CDR2 SMNVEV (reference sequence). The CDR3 has 14 amino acids. The ends were cut back, 7 bases at V and 9 bases at J, with 16 bases in the middle. For the CDR3, the DNA is TGTGCCAGCACTTCACAGGGAAAGGGTTCACCCCTCCACTTT. Translated: CASTSQGKGSPLHF.

The chain carries TRBV5-4 and TRBJ1-6, with D possibly being TRBD1 (5 bases). CDR1 is SGHNT, CDR2 YYREEE, per germline (reference sequence). CDR3 size: 16 residues. V was pared by 5 bases and J by 7 bases, with 19 bases between. The CDR3 DNA sequence: TGTGCCAGCAGTCCGAATACCGGGGGTTGGAATTCACCCCTCCACTTT. Protein sequence: CASSPNTGGWNSPLHF.